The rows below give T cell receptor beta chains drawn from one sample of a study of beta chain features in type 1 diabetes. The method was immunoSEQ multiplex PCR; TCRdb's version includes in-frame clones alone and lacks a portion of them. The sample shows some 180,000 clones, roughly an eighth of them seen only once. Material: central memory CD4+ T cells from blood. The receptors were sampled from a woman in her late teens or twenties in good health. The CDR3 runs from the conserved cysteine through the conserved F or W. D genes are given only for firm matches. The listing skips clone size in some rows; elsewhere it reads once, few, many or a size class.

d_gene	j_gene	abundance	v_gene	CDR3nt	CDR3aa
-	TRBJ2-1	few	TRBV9	TGTGCCAGCAGCGTAAGCGGAAACAATGAGCAGTTCTTC	CASSVSGNNEQFF
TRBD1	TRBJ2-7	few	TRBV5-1	TGCGCCAGCACCCTGACCGACAGGGGATGGCACGAGCAGTACTTC	CASTLTDRGWHEQYF
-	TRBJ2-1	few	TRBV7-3	TGTGCCAGCAGCTCGGGCGGGGCGAGCTCCTACAATGAGCAGTTCTTC	CASSSGGASSYNEQFF
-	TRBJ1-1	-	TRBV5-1	TGCGCCAGCAGCTTGGGGGTAGGGGGTTATTTAAACACTGAAGCTTTCTTT	CASSLGVGGYLNTEAFF
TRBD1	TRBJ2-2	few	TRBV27	TGTGCCAGCAGTTTAACAGGGACAGGGCGTGACGGGGAGCTGTTTTTT	CASSLTGTGRDGELFF
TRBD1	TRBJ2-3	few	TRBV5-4	TGTGCCAGCAGCTTACGACAGGGGACAGATACGCAGTATTTT	CASSLRQGTDTQYF
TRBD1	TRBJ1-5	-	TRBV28	TGTGCCAGCAGTTTAACAGGGGGTGTTCAGCCCCAGCATTTT	CASSLTGGVQPQHF
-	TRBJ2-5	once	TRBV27	TGTGCCAGCAGCCCCTCTAGACTCCAAGAGACCCAGTACTTC	CASSPSRLQETQYF
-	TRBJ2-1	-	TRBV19	TGTGCCAGTAGTCCCCCGGCCGGGAGAACCTATGAGCAGTTCTTC	CASSPPAGRTYEQFF
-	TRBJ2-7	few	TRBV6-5	TGTGCCAGCAGTGACAACTACGAGCAGTACTTC	CASSDNYEQYF
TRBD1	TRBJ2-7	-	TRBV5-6	TGTGCCAGTCGGAGTAAGGGACAGGGGCCCATCGAGCAGTACTTC	CASRSKGQGPIEQYF
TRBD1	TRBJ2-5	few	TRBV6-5	TGTGCCAGCACCACCGGGACAGGCCAAGAGACCCAGTACTTC	CASTTGTGQETQYF